A single TCR beta chain is shown here with its context. Germline V lookup: CDR1 MDHEN, CDR2 SYDVKM. V gave up 1 base and J gave up 7 bases, with 14 bases separating them. The CDR3 runs to 16 residues. This specimen comes from a study of T cells in Graves' hyperthyroidism and ophthalmopathy. Whole-study context: Peripheral blood was secured at the point of initial diagnosis, before any treatment.

TCR beta CDR3 regions were amplified from RNA. A first-round RT-PCR of the TCR CDR3 used the HTBI primer set. TCRdb redid the calling of the multiplex PCR reads with MiXCR, one entry per CDR3 protein. The table includes 300,000 to 450,000 distinct CDR3 sequences, about 15% detected once. Exclusion of a patient resulted from uncontrolled infection, other autoimmune disease, pregnancy or lactation. Material: blood. This chain joins TRBV28 and TRBJ1-6; a weak D match, TRBD1 (6 bases). The TCR comes from a woman in her 30s with Graves' hyperthyroidism. The CDR3 region is CASSLSGAGLNSPLHF. CDR3 coding DNA: TGTGCCAGCAGTTTATCGGGGGCGGGCCTGAATTCACCCCTCCACTTT.